This paragraph covers one T cell receptor beta chain sequence. These data belong to a study of response to subunit inactivated influenza vaccine. Via MiXCR, TCRdb re-called the RT-PCR reads, giving one row per CDR3 protein. The sample holds approximately 730,000 distinct CDR3 sequences, roughly 13% seen once. The ends were cut back, 0 bases at V and 1 base at J, with 11 bases in the middle. The germline CDR1 and CDR2 sequences are DFQATT and SNEGSKA (reference sequence). The CDR3 runs to 15 residues. The sample here was PBMCs from blood, taken approximately 15 days before vaccination. V usage is TRBV20-1 and J usage is TRBJ2-3; either TRBD1 or TRBD2 may supply D (5 bases each). The receptor was derived from a man in his forties or fifties who received an inactivated influenza vaccine. CDR3 nucleotides: TGCAGTGCTAGAGATCCGAGGGGCGGCACAGATACGCAGTATTTT. Translation gives CSARDPRGGTDTQYF.